One sample yielded the 17 T cell receptor beta chains listed below, sequenced in a study of blood T cell repertoires in COVID-19. TCRdb's copy holds only in-frame clones and misses some; the assay was immunoSEQ multiplex PCR. The sample lists roughly 130,000 clones; roughly four fifths were seen once. The sample consisted of peripheral blood. Receptors were obtained from a man aged 35-49 years with active or convalescent COVID-19.

The rearrangement joins TRBV4-1 to TRBJ2-5; no reliable D call. The V end was cut by 1 base, the J end by 5 bases, with 17 bases between. Germline CDR1 MGHRA, CDR2 YSYEKL. There are 16 residues in the CDR3. The CDR3 DNA is TGCGCCAGCAGCCAAGGTCCGTCGCAGGTTGGGGAGACCCAGTACTTC. Translated, it gives CASSQGPSQVGETQYF.

This chain links TRBV29-1 with TRBJ1-2; the match to TRBD1 covers 11 bases. This CDR3 is 13 amino acids long. Germline CDR1 reads SQVTM; CDR2 reads ANQGSEA. V trimming: 5 bases; J trimming: 7 bases; junction bases outside the gene matches: 6. The CDR3 DNA sequence: TGCAGCGTTACAGGACAGGGGGCGGTTGGCTACACCTTC. This translates into CSVTGQGAVGYTF.

J is TRBJ1-1 and V is TRBV12-3 or TRBV12-4; D gene unclear. V shed 3 bases and J shed 1 base, with 6 bases lying between them. The CDR3 sequence is 13 residues long. Here the CDR3 reads CASSFIENTEAFF. The DNA of the CDR3 is TGTGCCAGCAGTTTCATAGAGAACACTGAAGCTTTCTTT.

The chain carries TRBV4-3 and TRBJ2-3; D perhaps matches TRBD2 (7 bases). Trimming removed 1 base at V and 14 bases at J, with 16 bases between. Germline V gene lookup returns CDR1 LGHNA and CDR2 YSLEER. The CDR3 runs to 13 residues. The CDR3 nucleotides are TGCGCCAGCAGCCAAGTGACGGGGGGCTTTCTGTATTTT. Encoded protein: CASSQVTGGFLYF.

There are a few counts of this clone. The rearrangement joins TRBV28 to TRBJ1-5; the D gene is possibly TRBD1 (6 bases). This CDR3 spans 14 amino acids. With 5 bases removed from V and 7 bases from J, the gap between germline ends came to 15 bases. Germline V lookup: CDR1 MDHEN, CDR2 SYDVKM. The CDR3 coding sequence is TGTGCCAGCAGTCGTCACAGGGAGGGCCAGCCCCAGCATTTT. This sequence encodes CASSRHREGQPQHF.

This clone was picked up one time. The rearrangement links TRBV6-5 to TRBJ2-1; 12 bases align to TRBD2. CDR1 is MNHEY, CDR2 SVGAGI, per germline. This CDR3 has 16 residues. V was pared by 4 bases and J by 9 bases, with 10 bases of the junction left unmatched. CDR3 in amino acids: CASSWEASGGAIEQFF. CDR3 nucleotides: TGTGCCAGCAGTTGGGAAGCTAGCGGGGGGGCCATTGAGCAGTTCTTC.

V gene TRBV14 combines with J gene TRBJ2-7; D possibly corresponds to TRBD1 (6 bases). Germline CDR1 is SGHDN and CDR2 is FVKESK. Trimming shortened V by 1 base and J by 9 bases, and 13 bases separated the two germline ends. The CDR3 sequence is 13 residues long. The CDR3 nucleotides read TGTGCCAGCAGCCAAGGGGTCAGGGGCGGGCAGTACTTC. This encodes CASSQGVRGGQYF.

The CDR3 DNA follows: TGTGCCAGCAGCCCGGAGACAGAGCACTTTAGTAACACCTTC. It codes for CASSPETEHFSNTF. The rearrangement uses TRBV7-8 and TRBJ1-2; the D gene is possibly TRBD1 (5 bases). V shed 5 bases and J shed 12 bases, with 22 bases lying between them. In germline, CDR1 is SGHVS, CDR2 FQNEAQ. The CDR3 has 14 amino acids.

The chain employs TRBV6-5 and TRBJ1-6; D gene ambiguous. The germline V gene has CDR1 MNHEY and CDR2 SVGAGI. The V and J ends lost 4 bases and 5 bases respectively, with 15 bases between them. The CDR3 has 16 amino acids. CDR3 amino acids: CASSLGGVSHNSPLHF. The CDR3 region has the DNA TGTGCCAGCAGTTTAGGAGGTGTCTCGCATAATTCACCCCTCCACTTT.

There are a few counts of this clone. The J gene is TRBJ2-7, the V gene TRBV5-1; 8 bases are a match to TRBD2. Germline values: CDR1 SGHRS, CDR2 YFSETQ. V trimming: 4 bases; J trimming: 1 base; junction bases outside the gene matches: 4. CDR3 length: 14 amino acids. The CDR3 is CASSRTSGSYEQYF. The CDR3, as DNA: TGCGCCAGCAGCCGCACTAGCGGTTCCTACGAGCAGTACTTC.

The chain joins TRBV19 to TRBJ1-2; 8 nucleotides match TRBD1. This CDR3 spans 15 amino acids. J gave up 2 bases and V 4 bases, and 6 bases lay outside the gene matches. The germline gives CDR1 LNHDA, CDR2 SQIVND (reference sequence). CDR3 coding DNA: TGTGCCAGTAGTACTGACAGGGGAGCCAACTATGGCTACACCTTC. Its translation: CASSTDRGANYGYTF. The full variable domain, with the rest looked up from reference TRBV19 and TRBJ1-2, is DGGITQSPKYLFRKEGQNVTLSCEQNLNHDAMYWYRQDPGQGLRLIYYSQIVNDFQKGDIAEGYSVSREKKESFPLTVTSAQKNPTAFYLCASSTDRGANYGYTFGSGTRLTVV.

The rearrangement links TRBV7-9 to TRBJ2-3; D perhaps matches TRBD2 (7 bases). CDR1 and CDR2 (germline): SEHNR, FQNEAQ (reference sequence). This CDR3 is built from 16 residues. V lost 5 bases to trimming and J lost 6 bases, with 21 bases between them. CDR3 nucleotides: TGTGCCAGCAGCCCCAAAGGGGGGGGGATAAGGGATACGCAGTATTTT. This gives the protein CASSPKGGGIRDTQYF.

The chain has TRBV3-1 (or the pseudogene TRBV3-2) and TRBJ1-2; D unresolved. V gave up 1 base and J gave up 8 bases, with 8 bases separating them. The length of the CDR3 is 12 residues. Germline V gives CDR1 LGHDT, CDR2 YNNKEL (reference sequence). In DNA form, the CDR3 reads TGTGCCAGCAGCCAAGGGAGTGTCGGCTACACCTTC. It specifies CASSQGSVGYTF.

DNA of the CDR3: TGTGCCAGCAGCCTAAGCCGAGGAGATACGCAGTATTTT. Translation: CASSLSRGDTQYF. The chain combines TRBV11-2 with TRBJ2-3; D uncertain. Germline V lookup: CDR1 SGHAT, CDR2 FQNNGV. CDR3 length: 13 residues. Trimming removed 5 bases at V and 5 bases at J, with 11 bases between.

J is TRBJ2-3 and V is TRBV9; 7 positions match TRBD2. The length of the CDR3 is 13 residues. Losses at the gene ends were 4 bases for V and 5 bases for J; bases not matched to a gene: 4. Germline assignment: CDR1 SGDLS and CDR2 YYNGEE. In DNA, the CDR3 is TGTGCCAGCAGCCTCAGGGAGGGAGATACGCAGTATTTT. Residues: CASSLREGDTQYF.

The chain combines TRBV10-3 with TRBJ1-5; D is perhaps TRBD1 (5 bases). Germline V gives CDR1 ENHRY, CDR2 SYGVKD. Trimming removed 4 bases from V and 6 bases from J, with 10 bases in between. The CDR3 has 13 residues. CDR3: CAISGEGAQPQHF. DNA for the CDR3: TGTGCCATCAGTGGAGAAGGGGCTCAGCCCCAGCATTTT.

The rearrangement joins TRBV11-2 to TRBJ1-1, with D possibly being TRBD1 (6 bases). Germline CDR1 SGHAT, CDR2 FQNNGV. The CDR3 is made up of 14 amino acids. Trimming stripped 4 bases from V and 2 bases from J, with 11 bases between. DNA of the CDR3: TGTGCCAGCAGCTCCGACAGGTCTAACACTGAAGCTTTCTTT. Translation gives CASSSDRSNTEAFF.